The 32 T cell receptor beta chains presented below share a single source sample, sequenced in a study of blood T cell repertoires in COVID-19. Repertoires were generated with immunoSEQ multiplex PCR, while TCRdb's copy carries only in-frame clones and drops some. The table includes around 300,000 clones, 70% to 90% detected once. Sequencing was performed on peripheral blood. These receptor sequences come from a woman aged 65 to 85 with acute or convalescent COVID-19.

The chain is built from TRBV11-2 and TRBJ1-2; tentatively, D is TRBD1 (5 bases). Germline lookup yields CDR1 SGHAT and CDR2 FQNNGV. The CDR3 runs 13 residues. Trimming left V 5 bases short and J 4 bases short, with 11 bases between. CDR3 amino acids: CASSLTGPYGYTF. The CDR3 DNA follows: TGTGCCAGCAGCCTTACAGGTCCCTATGGCTACACCTTC.

This clone was seen a handful of times. The genes are TRBV25-1 and TRBJ1-6; D is perhaps TRBD1 (6 bases). Germline V CDR1 and CDR2: MGHDK, SYGVNS. There are 14 residues in the CDR3. V lost 4 bases and J 10 bases, leaving 14 bases between the germline ends. DNA of the CDR3: TGTGCCAGCAGTGCGGAAAGGGGGGGATCACCCCTCCACTTT. Translating it yields CASSAERGGSPLHF.

This clone occurred many times. The chain uses TRBV2 and TRBJ1-6; TRBD1 agrees at 9 bases. V dropped 5 bases and J dropped 10; count of bases not matched to a gene: 9. The CDR3 is 15 residues long. Germline V gene sequence: CDR1 SNHLY, CDR2 FYNNEI. DNA of the CDR3: TGTGCCAGCAGTTCCCGGGACAGGGAGAACTCACCCCTCCACTTT. As protein: CASSSRDRENSPLHF.

As regards this clone: The sample has other DNA sequences that encode this CDR3 too. The V call is TRBV12-3 or TRBV12-4, the J call TRBJ1-1; 7 bases fit TRBD1. The CDR3 totals 12 residues. The J segment lost 5 bases and the V segment lost 5 bases, leaving 2 bases of the junction unmatched. In DNA form, the CDR3 reads TGTGCCAGCAGTCGACAGGGAACTGAAGCTTTCTTT. Amino acid sequence: CASSRQGTEAFF.

The chain employs TRBV5-1 and TRBJ2-5; tentatively, D is TRBD1 (6 bases). Germline CDR1 reads SGHRS; CDR2 reads YFSETQ. The CDR3 is 14 amino acids. Trimming shortened V by 3 bases and J by 1 base, and 10 bases separated the two germline ends. In DNA form, the CDR3 reads TGCGCCAGCAGCTGGCCGGACAGCCAAGAGACCCAGTACTTC. Protein sequence: CASSWPDSQETQYF.

This clone was seen only once. V is TRBV19 and J is TRBJ1-2; 7 bases agree with TRBD1. The J segment lost 2 bases and the V segment lost 11 bases, leaving 8 bases of the junction unmatched. Per germline, CDR1 LNHDA and CDR2 SQIVND (reference sequence). This CDR3 has 13 residues. In DNA form, the CDR3 reads TGTGCCTCACAGGGGCCGCTAAACTATGGCTACACCTTC. Translating gives CASQGPLNYGYTF.

This chain uses TRBV11-1 with TRBJ2-6, with TRBD1 matching over 10 bases. This CDR3 has 16 amino acids. Trimming took 4 bases from V and 0 from J; bases not matched to a gene: 0. Looked up from germline, CDR1 is SGHAT and CDR2 is FQDESV (reference sequence). The CDR3 spells CASSWTGGSGANVLTF. The CDR3 nucleotides are TGTGCCAGCAGCTGGACAGGGGGCTCTGGGGCCAACGTCCTGACTTTC.

The genes are TRBV2 and TRBJ2-3; D is uncertain. This CDR3 has 11 residues. Trimming took off 8 bases at V and 2 bases at J, with 5 bases between the two ends. Per the germline V gene, CDR1 is SNHLY and CDR2 is FYNNEI. CDR3 DNA: TGTGCCAGCTCCGTCACAGATACGCAGTATTTT. Translation: CASSVTDTQYF.

The chain employs TRBV19 and TRBJ2-1; 8 bases fit TRBD1. Unmatched junction bases numbered 4, after V lost 7 bases and J lost 2 bases. Germline V lookup: CDR1 LNHDA, CDR2 SQIVND (reference sequence). The CDR3 spans 14 residues. This CDR3 is CASTRQGTYNEQFF. The CDR3 DNA follows: TGTGCCAGTACGCGACAGGGGACCTACAATGAGCAGTTCTTC. The entire variable domain, with the rest obtained from reference TRBV19 and TRBJ2-1, is as follows: DGGITQSPKYLFRKEGQNVTLSCEQNLNHDAMYWYRQDPGQGLRLIYYSQIVNDFQKGDIAEGYSVSREKKESFPLTVTSAQKNPTAFYLCASTRQGTYNEQFFGPGTRLTVL.

In its sample, this clone was seen a few times. The CDR3 nucleotides read TGTGCCAGCAGCCGAGGGGACAGGAGGGCCACTGAAGCTTTCTTT. Amino acids: CASSRGDRRATEAFF. The gene calls are TRBV5-6 and TRBJ1-1, with 8 bases identical to TRBD1. Germline V gene data show CDR1 as SGHDT and CDR2 as YYEEEE. The CDR3 totals 15 residues. V dropped 4 bases and J dropped 4; count of bases not matched to a gene: 9.

This clone turned up a few times. The chain links TRBV3-1 (or the pseudogene TRBV3-2) to TRBJ1-2; TRBD1 aligns across 9 bases. Germline V lookup: CDR1 LGHDT, CDR2 YNNKEL (reference sequence). CDR3 length equals 14 residues. J lost 8 bases, V lost 8 bases, and 12 bases had no gene match. The CDR3 sequence is CASQDRGRSGGYTF. CDR3 bases: TGTGCCAGCCAGGACAGGGGACGAAGTGGGGGCTACACCTTC.

The CDR3 region has the DNA TGCGCCAGCAAGCGACAGGTTTCGGTTGGCTACACCTTC. Its translation is CASKRQVSVGYTF. This chain links TRBV10-1 with TRBJ1-2, with a tentative D call TRBD1 (6 bases). The CDR3 length is 13 residues. The V end was cut by 7 bases, the J end by 7 bases, with 16 bases between. Per the germline V gene, CDR1 is WNHNN and CDR2 is SYGVQD (reference sequence).

This chain links TRBV5-5 with TRBJ1-5; D gene uncertain. V lost 4 bases and J 5 bases, leaving 10 bases between the germline ends. The germline V gene encodes CDR1 SGHKS and CDR2 YYEKEE (reference sequence). CDR3 length: 13 residues. The CDR3, as DNA: TGTGCCAGCAGCCCTCAGGCCGATCAGCCCCAGCATTTT. Its translation is CASSPQADQPQHF. Full variable domain (remainder filled in from reference TRBV5-5 and TRBJ1-5): DAGVTQSPTHLIKTRGQQVTLRCSPISGHKSVSWYQQVLGQGPQFIFQYYEKEERGRGNFPDRFSARQFPNYSSELNVNALLLGDSALYLCASSPQADQPQHFGDGTRLSIL.

This chain links TRBV9 with TRBJ1-5; the D is unclear. The CDR3 runs 14 residues. V lost 0 bases to trimming and J lost 3 bases, with 7 bases between them. Germline lookup yields CDR1 SGDLS and CDR2 YYNGEE. The DNA for the CDR3 is TGTGCCAGCAGCGTAGGACAAAACAATCAGCCCCAGCATTTT. Its protein is CASSVGQNNQPQHF.

CDR3 sequence (DNA): TGCGCCAGTTCCCTCGGGGGACCTTACTACACCGGGGAGCTGTTTTTT. The encoded protein is CASSLGGPYYTGELFF. The rearrangement links TRBV5-1 to TRBJ2-2, with D perhaps TRBD2 (6 bases). V was pared by 8 bases and J by 3 bases, with 20 bases between. Germline CDR1 reads SGHRS; CDR2 reads YFSETQ. This CDR3 region has 16 residues.

The V and J genes are TRBV19 and TRBJ2-5, with 10 bases aligning to TRBD2. Per the germline V gene, CDR1 is LNHDA and CDR2 is SQIVND (reference sequence). The length of the CDR3 is 16 residues. V was pared by 5 bases and J by 0 bases, with 6 bases of the junction left unmatched. This CDR3 is CASSSRTSGYQETQYF. The CDR3 DNA follows: TGTGCCAGTAGTTCCCGGACTAGCGGATACCAAGAGACCCAGTACTTC. The full variable domain, rest sourced from reference TRBV19 and TRBJ2-5, is DGGITQSPKYLFRKEGQNVTLSCEQNLNHDAMYWYRQDPGQGLRLIYYSQIVNDFQKGDIAEGYSVSREKKESFPLTVTSAQKNPTAFYLCASSSRTSGYQETQYFGPGTRLLVL.

V is TRBV5-5 and J is TRBJ1-4; tentatively, D is TRBD1 (5 bases). Per germline, CDR1 SGHKS and CDR2 YYEKEE (reference sequence). This CDR3 contains 13 residues. With 4 bases removed from V and 6 bases from J, the gap between germline ends came to 10 bases. The CDR3 DNA reads TGTGCCAGCAGCGTACAGGTCCATGAAAAACTGTTTTTT. Amino acid sequence: CASSVQVHEKLFF.

The V call is TRBV7-2, the J call TRBJ2-1; 9 positions match TRBD2. V lost 6 bases, J lost 0 bases, and 9 bases stayed unmatched. The CDR3 spans 17 residues. Germline-derived CDR1 and CDR2 are SGHTA and FQGNSA. CDR3 sequence reads: CASRDSSGASSYNEQFF. As DNA, the CDR3 is TGTGCCAGCAGGGACTCTAGCGGGGCGAGCTCCTACAATGAGCAGTTCTTC. Variable domain in full (rest from reference TRBV7-2 and TRBJ2-1): GAGVSQSPSNKVTEKGKDVELRCDPISGHTALYWYRQSLGQGLEFLIYFQGNSAPDKSGLPSDRFSAERTGGSVSTLTIQRTQQEDSAVYLCASRDSSGASSYNEQFFGPGTRLTVL.

This chain connects TRBV5-1 to TRBJ1-1; D uncertain. The CDR3 sequence is 14 residues long. V gave up 2 bases and J gave up 4 bases, with 12 bases separating them. Germline lookup yields CDR1 SGHRS and CDR2 YFSETQ. DNA for the CDR3: TGCGCCAGCAGCTTTAGGAGATCGAGCACTGAAGCTTTCTTT. Amino acids: CASSFRRSSTEAFF.

This sequence joins TRBV18 and TRBJ2-3, with D maybe TRBD2 (6 bases). V lost 5 bases and J lost 4, with 13 bases in between. CDR1 and CDR2 (germline): KGHSH, LQKENI. This CDR3 region has 14 residues. CDR3 sequence: CASSAGGGPDTQYF. The CDR3 nucleotides read TGTGCCAGCTCAGCTGGGGGAGGCCCAGATACGCAGTATTTT.

This sequence joins TRBV30 and TRBJ1-2; TRBD1 matches 8 bases. This CDR3 comprises 13 residues. After removal of 3 bases from V and 4 bases from J, the junction contained 4 bases not matched to a gene. The germline V gene encodes CDR1 GTSNPN and CDR2 SVGIG (reference sequence). DNA of the CDR3: TGTGCCTGGAGCCGGGGGACAGGCTATGGCTACACCTTC. Translating it yields CAWSRGTGYGYTF.

This chain joins TRBV5-1 and TRBJ2-3; 10 nucleotides line up with TRBD2. V lost 5 bases and J lost 0; bases outside the gene matches: 3. Looked up from germline, CDR1 is SGHRS and CDR2 is YFSETQ. The CDR3 is 15 amino acids. CDR3 nucleotides: TGCGCCAGCAGGGTAGCGGGGGGAAGCACAGATACGCAGTATTTT. It codes for CASRVAGGSTDTQYF.

This sequence joins TRBV6-6 and TRBJ1-2; 11 bases are shared with TRBD1. The CDR3 is 15 amino acids. J lost 4 bases, V lost 0 bases, and 1 base had no gene match. Germline V gives CDR1 MNHNY, CDR2 SVGAGI (reference sequence). This chain's CDR3 is CASSYSDRGPYGYTF. DNA of the CDR3: TGTGCCAGCAGTTACTCGGACAGGGGGCCCTATGGCTACACCTTC.

The J gene is TRBJ2-1, the V gene TRBV6-5; D possibly corresponds to TRBD1 (6 bases). Germline lookup yields CDR1 MNHEY and CDR2 SVGAGI. CDR3 length: 15 amino acids. Deletions cut 5 bases from V and 4 bases from J, with 15 bases between. CDR3 sequence reads: CASSPSTGEYNEQFF. For the CDR3, the DNA is TGTGCCAGCAGTCCGTCGACAGGAGAATACAATGAGCAGTTCTTC.

CDR3 region: CASSAADGIYGYTF. The CDR3 DNA sequence: TGCGCCAGCAGCGCCGCCGACGGGATTTATGGCTACACCTTC. This chain uses TRBV5-1 with TRBJ1-2; unclear D gene. Between the trimmed V and J ends, which lost 4 bases and 5 bases, there was a span of 15 bases. CDR1 and CDR2 from the germline V gene are SGHRS and YFSETQ. CDR3 size: 14 residues.

The chain joins TRBV18 to TRBJ2-1; 9 positions match TRBD1. The CDR3 has 15 amino acids. Germline V lookup: CDR1 KGHSH, CDR2 LQKENI. J lost 5 bases, V lost 6 bases, and 8 bases had no gene match. CDR3 sequence (DNA): TGTGCCAGCTCGACCGGGACAGGGTCCAACAATGAGCAGTTCTTC. Translation gives CASSTGTGSNNEQFF.

A note on this clone: Other nucleotide sequences in the sample specify the same CDR3. V and J are TRBV2 and TRBJ1-5; 9 bases fit TRBD1. The trim removed 5 bases at V and 4 bases at J, leaving 6 bases unmatched. The germline CDR1 and CDR2 sequences are SNHLY and FYNNEI. The CDR3 totals 15 residues. The CDR3 coding sequence is TGTGCCAGCAGTCCGGGACAGGGATGGAATCAGCCCCAGCATTTT. Amino acids: CASSPGQGWNQPQHF.

The chain uses TRBV25-1 and TRBJ2-3; D ambiguous. V lost 4 bases to trimming and J lost 6 bases, with 11 bases between them. CDR3 length: 13 amino acids. The germline V gene has CDR1 MGHDK and CDR2 SYGVNS. The CDR3 DNA reads TGTGCCAGCAGTGTACGGGTTGGGGATACGCAGTATTTT. Translation gives CASSVRVGDTQYF. The full variable domain, in which reference TRBV25-1 and TRBJ2-3 provide the parts outside the CDR3, is EADIYQTPRYLVIGTGKKITLECSQTMGHDKMYWYQQDPGMELHLIHYSYGVNSTEKGDLSSESTVSRIRTEHFPLTLESARPSHTSQYLCASSVRVGDTQYFGPGTRLTVL.

The chain couples TRBV3-1 (or the pseudogene TRBV3-2) to TRBJ2-4, with D perhaps TRBD2 (7 bases). Trimming shortened V by 8 bases and J by 8 bases, and 19 bases separated the two germline ends. This CDR3 is 14 amino acids long. Germline-derived CDR1 and CDR2 are LGHDT and YNNKEL (reference sequence). The CDR3 DNA follows: TGTGCCAGCTCTAGGGGGGGAGGGTTGGACATTCAGTACTTC. Protein: CASSRGGGLDIQYF.

The rearrangement uses TRBV7-8 and TRBJ2-1; D perhaps matches TRBD1 (5 bases). There are 15 residues in the CDR3. Germline CDR1 SGHVS, CDR2 FQNEAQ. V lost 1 base and J 3 bases, leaving 10 bases between the germline ends. The CDR3: CASSLDGASYNEQFF. The CDR3 DNA reads as TGTGCCAGCAGCTTAGATGGGGCCAGCTACAATGAGCAGTTCTTC.

This clone appeared many times. The chain combines TRBV7-5 with TRBJ1-3. TRBV7-5 is a pseudogene segment. This CDR3 spans 18 amino acids. The CDR3 DNA reads TGTGCCAGAAGCTCGGACCCTCCGGAGGAAATGGCCGGAAACACCATATATTTT. This sequence encodes CARSSDPPEEMAGNTIYF.

This chain uses TRBV30 with TRBJ2-7; 7 positions agree with TRBD1. From germline, CDR1 is GTSNPN and CDR2 SVGIG (reference sequence). The CDR3 covers 13 residues. After removal of 4 bases from V and 3 bases from J, the junction contained 6 bases not matched to a gene. The DNA for the CDR3 is TGTGCCTGGACCCGGGCAGGGGGCTACGAGCAGTACTTC. It encodes CAWTRAGGYEQYF.